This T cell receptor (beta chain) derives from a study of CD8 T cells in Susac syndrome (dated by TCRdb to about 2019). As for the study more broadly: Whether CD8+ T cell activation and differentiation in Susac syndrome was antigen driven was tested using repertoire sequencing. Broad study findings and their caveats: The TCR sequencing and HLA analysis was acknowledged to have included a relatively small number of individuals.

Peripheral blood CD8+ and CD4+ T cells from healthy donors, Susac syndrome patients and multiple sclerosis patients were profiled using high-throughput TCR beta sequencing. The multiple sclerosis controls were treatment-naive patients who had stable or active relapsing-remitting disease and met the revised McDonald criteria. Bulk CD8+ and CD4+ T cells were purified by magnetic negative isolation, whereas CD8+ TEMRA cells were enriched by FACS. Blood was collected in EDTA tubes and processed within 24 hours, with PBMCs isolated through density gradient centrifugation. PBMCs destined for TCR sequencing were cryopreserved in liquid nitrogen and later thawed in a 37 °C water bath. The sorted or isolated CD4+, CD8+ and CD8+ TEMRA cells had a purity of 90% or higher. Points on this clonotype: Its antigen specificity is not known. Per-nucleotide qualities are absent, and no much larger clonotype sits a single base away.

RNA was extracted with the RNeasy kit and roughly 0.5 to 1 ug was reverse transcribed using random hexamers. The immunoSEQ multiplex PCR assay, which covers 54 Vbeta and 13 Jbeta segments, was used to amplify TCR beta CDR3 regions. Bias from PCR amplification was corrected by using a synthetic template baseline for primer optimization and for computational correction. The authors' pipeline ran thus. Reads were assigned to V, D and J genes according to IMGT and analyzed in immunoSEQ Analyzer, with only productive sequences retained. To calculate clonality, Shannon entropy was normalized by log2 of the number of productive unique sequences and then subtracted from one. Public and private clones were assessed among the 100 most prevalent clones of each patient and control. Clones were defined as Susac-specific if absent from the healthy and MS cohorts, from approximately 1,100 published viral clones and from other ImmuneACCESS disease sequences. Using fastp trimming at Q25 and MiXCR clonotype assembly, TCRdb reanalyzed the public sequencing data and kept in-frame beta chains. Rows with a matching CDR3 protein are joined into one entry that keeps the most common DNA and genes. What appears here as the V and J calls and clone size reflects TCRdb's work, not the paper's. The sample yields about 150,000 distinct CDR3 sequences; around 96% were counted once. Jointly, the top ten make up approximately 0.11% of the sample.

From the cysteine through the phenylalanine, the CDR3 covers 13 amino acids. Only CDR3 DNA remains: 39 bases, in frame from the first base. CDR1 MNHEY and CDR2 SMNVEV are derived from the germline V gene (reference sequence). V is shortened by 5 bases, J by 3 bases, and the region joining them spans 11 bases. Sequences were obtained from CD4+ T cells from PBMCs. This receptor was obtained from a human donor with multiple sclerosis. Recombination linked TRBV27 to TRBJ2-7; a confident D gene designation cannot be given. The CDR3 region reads CASSRSVVYEQYF. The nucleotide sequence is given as TGTGCCAGCAGTCGATCCGTCGTCTACGAGCAGTACTTC.